The sequence of this TCR beta chain was determined in a study of cytomegalovirus exposure and HLA in healthy donors (dated by TCRdb to the late 2010s). With regard to the full study: An earlier analysis of a few hundred of the donors reported approximately 300 Gb of sequence data and 90 million to 120 million unique TCR beta sequences obtained from approximately 180 million T cells. An early release that covered about 640 HLA-typed donors contained around 300 gigabases of sequencing data and tens of millions of unique TCR sequences. Of the roughly 400 genotyped donors, about 84% fell in the genetic ancestry cluster associated with self-reported Caucasian donors. The aim of the study was to test whether cataloging public T cell receptors could identify signatures of past pathogen exposure. The study profiled the T cell repertoires of some 610 subjects by immunosequencing and related them to cytomegalovirus serostatus. Besides the first cohort of some 670 subjects, a separate validation cohort made up of over 95 different subjects was used. To predict cytomegalovirus infection status, the study combined high-throughput TCR immunosequencing, statistical association of individual TCRs with disease status, and machine learning. A later analysis re-analyzed previously published TCR beta repertoires from approximately 670 donors and added high-resolution HLA genotyping to study TCR occurrence patterns. Rather than drawing on any new phenotypic data, the later analysis identified candidate immune exposures from TCR beta sequences and the way those sequences occurred across donors. An earlier analysis of approximately 640 of the donors applied high-throughput TCR beta sequencing to assess whether each TCR beta V gene segment acted as functional or pseudogenic. Alongside the repertoire data, information on donor age, sex, ethnicity and CMV serostatus was compiled. A later genetic analysis used genome-wide SNP genotypes for about 60% of the roughly 700 donors, treating that subset as a discovery cohort. All discovery cohort repertoires had been generated on a single sequencing platform. HLA typing covered class I and class II loci at four-digit resolution. Typing coverage differed by locus: A, B, C, DRB1 and DQB1 were typed in roughly 620-640 donors, DQA1 in roughly 500, DPA1 in around 580, and DPB1 in 472. A handful of DR-DQ haplotypes were treated as single units for association and clustering because of strong linkage in the cohort. Among under 450 genotyped donors of the cohort, an average of around 240,000 unique TCR beta nucleotide sequences were sequenced per donor, roughly 20% of them non-productive.

The cohort consisted of 670 or so healthy bone marrow donors. At the time of sampling, all cohort members were nominally healthy, though unrecorded immune exposures were likely present. The donor was CMV seronegative and was included in the group of several hundred seronegative cohort members. A peripheral blood sample was provided by each donor, and peripheral blood mononuclear cells were used for TCR beta sequencing. The Qiagen DNeasy Blood Extraction Kit was used to extract genomic DNA from the blood cell samples. Reading the germline V gene gives CDR1 SGHNT and CDR2 YENEEA. Trimming leaves V shorter by 8 bases and J shorter by 5 bases, with the junction holding 5 bases beyond the gene matches. The CDR3, cysteine through phenylalanine, is 13 amino acids long. Only the CDR3 DNA is retained, 39 bases long and in frame from the first base. As for this clone: Its cognate antigen has yet to be identified. No quality values exist for individual bases; no much larger clone is one base distant.

Library preparation used the immunoSEQ multiplex PCR assay. A mixture of 60 forward primers for TCR Vbeta segments and 13 reverse primers for TCR Jbeta segments was used in the multiplex PCR. A multiplex PCR assay on genomic DNA amplified the CDR3 region of rearranged TCR beta genes. Amplified TCR beta libraries were sequenced as 87-base-pair reads on the Illumina HiSeq System. As for the original processing: A later analysis tallied some 79 million unique TCR beta chains across the 666 repertoires, and approximately 11 million of those chains were shared by two or more donors. To remove PCR and sequencing errors, raw reads were error-corrected and collapsed into unique sequences using a nearest-neighbor algorithm that merged closely related sequences. CDR3 sequences were aligned to IMGT reference sequences to assign V, D and J gene segments. For a sequence to be retained, a match of at least six nucleotides to both a V gene segment and a J gene segment was required. A rearrangement was called productive if the CDR3 had no stop codons and remained in frame with V and J, and every other rearrangement was called non-productive. Following IMGT convention, CDR3 was defined as the stretch from the second conserved V-encoded cysteine to the conserved J-encoded phenylalanine. In an earlier analysis of around 600 of the donors, sequences lacking an unambiguous match to a single V gene segment were excluded. An earlier analysis of a few hundred of the donors classified V segments as functional when productive rearrangements were above 56.7% and as segregating when the standard deviation between donors was above 5%. To diagnose cytomegalovirus status from the catalog of TCR beta chain sequences, a statistical classification framework was built. V and J gene assignment, in a later analysis, came from comparing TCR nucleotide sequences with IMGT/GENE-DB human TR gene sequences. In a later analysis, CDR3 sequences and most-parsimonious VDJ recombination scenarios were assigned using the TCRdist pipeline. In a later analysis, each TCR beta chain was defined by its CDR3 amino acid sequence together with its V-gene family, and reads lacking a unique V-gene family were excluded. A later analysis removed 500 to 650 highly shared, low-generation-probability nucleotide sequences to deal with suspected cross-contamination and a sequencing artifact. A later analysis calculated a clonal expansion index for each public chain from normalized within-repertoire ranks of inferred template counts. A later analysis computed generation probabilities with a VDJ recombination model fitted to out-of-frame rearrangements, and checked the results against IGoR. A later analysis scored TCR-TCR, TCR-HLA and TCR-CMV co-occurrence with hypergeometric tests, applying a repertoire-size bias correction to TCR pairs. A later analysis estimated false discovery rates by permuting HLA or CMV assignments 20 times. A later analysis grouped co-occurring TCRs with DBSCAN, adding TCRdist sequence similarity when clustering within HLA-allele-positive subsets. For co-occurrence clustering, repertoires with fewer than 30,000 or more than 120,000 public chains were excluded, along with roughly 5 repertoires with anomalous nucleotide sharing. Held by TCRdb, this immuneACCESS table contains in-frame sequences only and omits some clones. Under half of the omission traces to an unresolved V gene where checked; the cause of the rest is unknown. V and J calls and clone size are given by that table; D and trimming were obtained from the DNA. Here the sample has roughly 110,000 clones; about 64% occur a single time. About 2.5% of the sample is held by the ten biggest clonotypes.

Broad study findings and their caveats: For the cohort, immune exposure information was limited to CMV serostatus. Compared with equally common non-associated chains, HLA-associated TCR beta chains in a later analysis were more clonally expanded and had lower generation probabilities. A later analysis associated about 18,000 TCR beta sequences with specific HLA alleles at a false discovery rate of 0.05. It was suggested by the authors that the approach could potentially be generalized to other disease states and immunological phenotypes. A further reported finding was that TCR beta sequences accurately predicted the HLA-A and HLA-B alleles for most subjects in the first cohort. When HLA alleles, especially DR and DQ, strongly co-occurred, attributing TCR associations to individual alleles was difficult. The sequencing pipeline was judged likely to have produced a cluster of highly shared sequence variants as a technical artifact. Because the 87-base-pair reads could not distinguish some IMGT-functional V segments, including TRBV6-2 and TRBV6-3, those segments were excluded. In both the original and validation cohorts, the classifier was reported to diagnose cytomegalovirus status with high specificity and sensitivity. The study gave a list of 150 to 200 TCR beta chains associated with cytomegalovirus. This cohort had only TCR beta chains sequenced, and the lack of alpha or paired-chain data limited which features could be detected. The presence/absence analyses assumed that sequencing depth was roughly uniform across donors, and that assumption may not be true. A later analysis found that most CMV-associated TCR beta chains appeared HLA-restricted, with HLA associations seemingly driven largely by CMV exposure. An association between a missense DCLRE1C variant and V-gene and J-gene trimming of TCR beta chains was found in a later genetic analysis and replicated in an independent cohort. An earlier analysis of approximately 500 of the donors showed that most TCR beta V segments appeared in productive rearrangements either about 87% or about 30% of the time, which broadly matched IMGT annotations. Linkage disequilibrium might explain the correlated functional status among segregating V segments, but an unknown experimental factor could not be excluded. About 17 rarely observed V segments, including chromosome 9 orphons, were excluded from the earlier analysis of just under 600 of the donors because counts were too low. In a later analysis, TCR association rates were found to vary across HLA loci, with the most associated TCRs seen for DRB1 alleles and the fewest for HLA-C alleles. A later analysis reported that several top co-occurrence clusters appeared linked to parvovirus B19, influenza, CMV and Epstein-Barr virus. A few of the identified cytomegalovirus-associated TCR beta chains were confirmed in vitro to be specific for cytomegalovirus antigens. HLA typing was unavailable for some donors at each locus, so association tests used only the typed subset. Compared with the approximately 670-donor mean, donors in an Asian-associated ancestry cluster had fewer N-insertions in productive TCRs, according to a later genetic analysis. Most TCR sequences were observed very rarely across donors, whereas some public TCRs were present in many individuals.

The sequence is built from TRBV11-3 and TRBJ2-7; a stretch of 11 junction bases matches TRBD1. The specimen was PBMCs. This TCR derives from a female donor in good health and CMV-seronegative. The CDR3 sequence is CASDPGQGDEQYF. The nucleotide sequence is TGTGCCAGCGACCCGGGACAGGGGGACGAGCAGTACTTC.